This T cell receptor beta chain was captured in a study of early T cells in non-severe SARS-CoV-2 infection. Study summary: Unsorted whole blood bulk RNA was sequenced, with unpaired chains. Study results and caveats: Sequences matched to VDJdb favored anti-spike CD8 responses, while private and CD4 specificities were missed.

On this clonotype itself: The antigen remains unidentified.

TCRdb ran MiXCR on the 5' RACE reads and lists one entry per CDR3 protein. The table includes tens of thousands of distinct CDR3 sequences, less than 20% detected once. Germline-derived CDR1 and CDR2 are SGHNT and YENEEA. Trimming shortened V by 3 bases and J by 0 bases, and 10 bases separated the two germline ends. The CDR3 runs 15 residues. Source: whole blood, taken at baseline. The genes are TRBV11-3 and TRBJ2-3, with D possibly being TRBD2 (6 bases). The source of this sequence is an adult who was a healthcare worker with PCR-confirmed SARS-CoV-2 infection or an uninfected control (not recorded which). DNA for the CDR3: TGTGCCAGCAGCTTCGGTAGCGGCAGCACAGATACGCAGTATTTT. It specifies CASSFGSGSTDTQYF.